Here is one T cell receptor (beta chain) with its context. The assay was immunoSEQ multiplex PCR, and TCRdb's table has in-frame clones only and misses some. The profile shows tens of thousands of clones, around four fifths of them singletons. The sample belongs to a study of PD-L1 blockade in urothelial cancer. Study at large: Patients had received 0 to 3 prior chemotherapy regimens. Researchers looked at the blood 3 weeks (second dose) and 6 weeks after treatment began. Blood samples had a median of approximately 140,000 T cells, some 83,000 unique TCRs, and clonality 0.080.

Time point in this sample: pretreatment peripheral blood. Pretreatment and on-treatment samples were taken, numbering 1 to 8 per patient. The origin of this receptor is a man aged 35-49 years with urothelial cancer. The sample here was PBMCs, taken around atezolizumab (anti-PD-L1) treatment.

The DNA of the CDR3 is TGTGCCAGCAGGTACCGACTGCAGGGGGGAAATGAGCAGTTCTTC. Amino acids: CASRYRLQGGNEQFF. The chain employs TRBV6-1 and TRBJ2-1, with D possibly being TRBD1 (7 bases). Germline V gene lookup returns CDR1 MNHNS and CDR2 SASEGT. Trimming removed 6 bases at V and 7 bases at J, with 19 bases between. CDR3 length equals 15 residues.